What follows are 24 T cell receptor beta chains derived from one specimen sequenced in a study of OX40 agonist ivuxolimab in advanced cancers. Clones were sequenced by immunoSEQ multiplex PCR, and TCRdb holds only the in-frame ones, with some missing. The sample contains around 50,000 clones, about four fifths of which appear only once. This specimen was CD4+ or CD8+ T cells sorted from blood, taken in a trial of the OX40 agonist ivuxolimab. The receptors derive from an adult with an advanced solid tumor such as melanoma, head and neck, liver or kidney cancer.

This clone has only one observation. CDR3 coding DNA: TGTGCCAGCAGCCTGGGTGCGGGGGGGAAGACCCAGTACTTC. Translated, it gives CASSLGAGGKTQYF. This chain connects TRBV14 to TRBJ2-5; 9 bases map to TRBD2. CDR1 is SGHDN, CDR2 FVKESK, per germline. The CDR3 loop spans 14 amino acids. V trimming: 4 bases; J trimming: 6 bases; junction bases outside the gene matches: 6.

The V and J genes are TRBV5-1 and TRBJ1-2; 12 nucleotides line up with TRBD1. Germline CDR1 is SGHRS and CDR2 is YFSETQ. The CDR3 is made up of 17 amino acids. Losses at the gene ends were 4 bases for V and 4 bases for J; bases not matched to a gene: 11. CDR3 amino acids: CASSHKGQGAEGYGYTF. CDR3 nucleotides: TGCGCCAGCAGCCACAAGGGACAGGGGGCGGAAGGCTATGGCTACACCTTC.

V is TRBV4-3 and J is TRBJ2-7, with TRBD2 matching 8 bases. The ends lost 0 bases at V and 4 bases at J; junction bases unmatched: 8. The germline CDR1 and CDR2 sequences are LGHNA and YSLEER. The length of the CDR3 is 16 residues. The CDR3 bases are TGCGCCAGCAGCCAAGATCTCTTAGCGGGACCTTACGAGCAGTACTTC. It translates to CASSQDLLAGPYEQYF.

CDR3 sequence: CASRYRFSTSARGNEQFF. The CDR3 DNA is TGTGCCAGCAGGTACAGGTTTTCGACTAGCGCAAGGGGCAATGAGCAGTTCTTC. The chain carries TRBV7-2 and TRBJ2-1; 8 bases map to TRBD2. Germline V lookup: CDR1 SGHTA, CDR2 FQGNSA. The V and J ends lost 6 bases and 6 bases, in that order; junction bases with no gene match: 19. CDR3 length: 18 amino acids.

The chain couples TRBV7-2 to TRBJ1-1; D not certain. The germline V gene has CDR1 SGHTA and CDR2 FQGNSA. The CDR3 contains 13 residues. V gave up 8 bases and J gave up 1 base, with 11 bases separating them. CDR3 bases: TGTGCCAGCTCAAAACAGAGGAACACTGAAGCTTTCTTT. The encoded protein is CASSKQRNTEAFF.

The chain joins TRBV4-2 to TRBJ1-2; D not certain. V lost 0 bases and J lost 3, with 8 bases in between. The CDR3 totals 14 residues. CDR1 is LGHNA, CDR2 YNFKEQ, per germline. CDR3 amino acids: CASSQDLADYGYTF. CDR3 DNA sequence: TGTGCCAGCAGCCAAGATCTTGCAGACTATGGCTACACCTTC.

In this sample, this clone turned up a few times. The gene calls are TRBV7-2 and TRBJ2-7; TRBD1 agrees at 9 bases. J was trimmed by 7 bases and V by 4 bases; bases with no gene match: 11. The CDR3 covers 15 residues. Germline V gene lookup returns CDR1 SGHTA and CDR2 FQGNSA. CDR3 loop: CASSSGQQGAREQYF. In DNA form, the CDR3 reads TGTGCCAGCAGCTCCGGTCAACAGGGGGCGCGGGAGCAGTACTTC.

The rearrangement uses TRBV5-1 and TRBJ2-1; weak D call: TRBD2 (5 bases). Germline V gene data show CDR1 as SGHRS and CDR2 as YFSETQ. The CDR3 covers 13 residues. V was trimmed by 6 bases and J by 8 bases, leaving 15 bases between them. CDR3 loop: CASNAGQRDEQFF. The CDR3 region has the DNA TGCGCCAGCAACGCCGGGCAGAGGGATGAGCAGTTCTTC.

This clone has a handful of counts. The V gene is TRBV7-2, the J gene TRBJ2-5, with D perhaps matching TRBD2 (5 bases). Germline V gene sequence: CDR1 SGHTA, CDR2 FQGNSA. The V and J ends lost 1 base and 2 bases respectively, with 11 bases between them. There are 15 residues in the CDR3. For the CDR3, the DNA is TGTGCCAGCAGCTTAGATGGCGGGCTTCAAGAGACCCAGTACTTC. This gives the protein CASSLDGGLQETQYF.

This clone turned up a few times. This chain uses TRBV19 with TRBJ2-3, with TRBD1 matching 7 bases. The length of the CDR3 is 15 residues. CDR1 and CDR2 from the germline V gene are LNHDA and SQIVND (reference sequence). With V trimmed by 4 bases and J by 6 bases, 10 bases remained unmatched. In nucleotides, the CDR3 is TGTGCCAGTAGTACGTCAGGGGGATGGGGCGATACGCAGTATTTT. Translation: CASSTSGGWGDTQYF.

This sequence joins TRBV5-1 and TRBJ1-1, with 9 bases that match TRBD1. In germline, CDR1 is SGHRS, CDR2 YFSETQ. CDR3 size: 16 residues. V shed 0 bases and J 6 bases; nucleotides not matched to a gene: 9. CDR3: CASSLEPGQGSSEAFF. In DNA, the CDR3 is TGCGCCAGCAGCTTGGAACCGGGACAGGGCAGTTCTGAAGCTTTCTTT.

The gene calls are TRBV30 and TRBJ1-2; D unresolved. Germline-derived CDR1 and CDR2 are GTSNPN and SVGIG (reference sequence). The V end lost 3 bases, the J end lost 8 bases, and 13 bases lay between the germline ends. The CDR3 has 12 residues. CDR3 amino acids: CAWSPDPGGYTF. The CDR3 DNA reads as TGTGCCTGGAGCCCGGACCCTGGGGGCTACACCTTC.

This chain joins TRBV20-1 and TRBJ1-1; possible D gene TRBD1, 5 bases. V gave up 3 bases and J gave up 8 bases, with 10 bases separating them. CDR1 and CDR2 from the germline V gene are DFQATT and SNEGSKA (reference sequence). This CDR3 spans 11 amino acids. CDR3 protein: CSASGRAEAFF. The CDR3 region has the DNA TGCAGTGCTAGTGGCAGGGCCGAAGCTTTCTTT.

The CDR3 is CASSLGPYEGEQFF. The CDR3 DNA is TGTGCCAGCAGTTTAGGACCTTACGAGGGTGAGCAGTTCTTC. The gene calls are TRBV27 and TRBJ2-1, with D tentatively TRBD2 (5 bases). Per germline, CDR1 MNHEY and CDR2 SMNVEV (reference sequence). The CDR3 is 14 amino acids. With 2 bases removed from V and 9 bases from J, the gap between germline ends came to 14 bases.

Only a few counts were recorded for this clone. J is TRBJ1-2 and V is TRBV6-5; possible D gene TRBD1, 5 bases. The CDR3 loop spans 14 amino acids. V shed 4 bases and J shed 0 bases, with 9 bases lying between them. Germline V gene data show CDR1 as MNHEY and CDR2 as SVGAGI. The CDR3 is CASSLGASNYGYTF. The CDR3 DNA is TGTGCCAGCAGTTTAGGGGCTTCTAACTATGGCTACACCTTC.

J is TRBJ2-2 and V is TRBV5-4; D not certain. There are 14 residues in the CDR3. Per germline, CDR1 SGHNT and CDR2 YYREEE (reference sequence). V lost 0 bases, J lost 8 bases, and 11 bases lay in between. The CDR3 DNA reads TGTGCCAGCAGCTTGGCTGACCCGAGAGGGGAGCTGTTTTTT. This encodes CASSLADPRGELFF.

This clone is termed medium-sized. The genes are TRBV7-2 and TRBJ1-6; D is uncertain. The germline V gene encodes CDR1 SGHTA and CDR2 FQGNSA. This CDR3 has 12 amino acids. V was shortened by 1 base and J by 10 bases, with 5 bases between the two germline ends. CDR3 in DNA: TGTGCCAGCAGCTTAGGTGGGTCACCCCTCCACTTT. Its translation: CASSLGGSPLHF.

In this sample, this clone turned up a few times. The gene calls are TRBV6-6 and TRBJ1-5, with TRBD1 matching 7 bases. The CDR3 totals 16 residues. The ends lost 4 bases at V and 0 bases at J; junction bases unmatched: 6. Germline-derived CDR1 and CDR2 are MNHNY and SVGAGI (reference sequence). The CDR3 DNA follows: TGTGCCAGCAGTTTCGGGACAGCTAATAGCAATCAGCCCCAGCATTTT. It is translated as CASSFGTANSNQPQHF.

About this clone: In the same sample, other DNA sequences code for this CDR3. This chain joins TRBV13 and TRBJ2-7, with D possibly called TRBD1 or TRBD2 (6 bases each). The CDR3 is 15 residues long. V lost 2 bases and J 2 bases, leaving 13 bases between the germline ends. CDR1 and CDR2 (germline): PRHDT, FYEKMQ (reference sequence). CDR3 protein: CASSLKGEAAYEQYF. The CDR3 coding sequence is TGTGCCAGCAGCTTAAAGGGGGAGGCGGCCTACGAGCAGTACTTC.

This chain uses TRBV27 with TRBJ1-1; D not certain. Trimming removed 4 bases at V and 0 bases at J, with 15 bases between. CDR1 is MNHEY, CDR2 SMNVEV, per germline (reference sequence). This CDR3 region has 16 residues. CDR3 DNA sequence: TGTGCCAGCAGTTGGACCGCAAACCTTATGAACACTGAAGCTTTCTTT. Protein product: CASSWTANLMNTEAFF.

The chain carries TRBV19 and TRBJ1-1; 9 bases align to TRBD1. Per the germline V gene, CDR1 is LNHDA and CDR2 is SQIVND (reference sequence). The CDR3 is 15 residues long. J was trimmed by 3 bases and V by 4 bases; bases with no gene match: 6. The CDR3 DNA follows: TGTGCCAGTAGTACTCAACAGGGGGCGGACACTGAAGCTTTCTTT. The encoded protein is CASSTQQGADTEAFF.

The chain couples TRBV27 to TRBJ1-4; no clear D gene. V dropped 7 bases and J dropped 0 bases, with 12 bases sitting between them. The CDR3 has 15 residues. Germline values: CDR1 MNHEY, CDR2 SMNVEV (reference sequence). CDR3 sequence: CASTPRWATNEKLFF. As DNA, the CDR3 is TGTGCCAGCACCCCGCGATGGGCAACTAATGAAAAACTGTTTTTT.

The chain uses TRBV5-1 and TRBJ2-7, with 11 bases that match TRBD1. Germline loops: CDR1 SGHRS, CDR2 YFSETQ. V was pared by 2 bases and J by 2 bases, with 6 bases of the junction left unmatched. CDR3 length: 16 amino acids. The CDR3 protein is CASSLLPGQGAYEQYF. The CDR3 nucleotides are TGCGCCAGCAGCTTACTCCCGGGACAGGGGGCCTACGAGCAGTACTTC.

The chain links TRBV4-3 to TRBJ2-1; D call uncertain. V was clipped by 9 bases and J by 8 bases, with 5 bases between them. The CDR3 has 9 residues. Germline V lookup: CDR1 LGHNA, CDR2 YSLEER. CDR3 nucleotide sequence: TGCGCCAGGACCCATGAGCAGTTCTTC. Translated, it gives CARTHEQFF.